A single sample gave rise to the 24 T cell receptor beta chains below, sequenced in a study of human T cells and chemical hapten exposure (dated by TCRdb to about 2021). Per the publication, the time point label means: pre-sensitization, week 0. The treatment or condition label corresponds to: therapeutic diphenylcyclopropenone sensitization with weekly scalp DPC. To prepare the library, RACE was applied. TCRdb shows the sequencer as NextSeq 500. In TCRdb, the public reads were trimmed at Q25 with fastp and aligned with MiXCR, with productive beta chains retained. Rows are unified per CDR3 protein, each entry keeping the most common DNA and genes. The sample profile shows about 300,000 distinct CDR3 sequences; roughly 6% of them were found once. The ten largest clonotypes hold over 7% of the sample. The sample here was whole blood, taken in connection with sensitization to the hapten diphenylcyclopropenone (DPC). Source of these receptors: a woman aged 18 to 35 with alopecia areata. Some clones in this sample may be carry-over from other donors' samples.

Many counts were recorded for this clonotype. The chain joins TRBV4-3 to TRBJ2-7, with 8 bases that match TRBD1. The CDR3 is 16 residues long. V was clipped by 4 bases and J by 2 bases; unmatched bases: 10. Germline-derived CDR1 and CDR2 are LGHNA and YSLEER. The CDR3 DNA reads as TGCGCCAGCAGCCCGGGACAGGCCCGAGGGACCTACGAGCAGTACTTC. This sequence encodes CASSPGQARGTYEQYF.

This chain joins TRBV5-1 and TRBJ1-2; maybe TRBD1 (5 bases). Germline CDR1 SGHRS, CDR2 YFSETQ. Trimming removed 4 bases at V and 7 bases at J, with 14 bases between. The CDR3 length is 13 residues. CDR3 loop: CASSVRQGGGYTF. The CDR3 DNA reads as TGCGCCAGCAGCGTGCGTCAGGGCGGTGGCTACACCTTC.

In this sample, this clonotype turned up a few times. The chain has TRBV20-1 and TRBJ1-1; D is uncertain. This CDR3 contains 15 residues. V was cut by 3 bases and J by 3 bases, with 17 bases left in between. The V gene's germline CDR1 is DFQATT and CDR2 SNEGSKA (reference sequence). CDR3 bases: TGCAGTGCTAGTTCGATCCAGGTCCGGGACACTGAAGCTTTCTTT. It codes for CSASSIQVRDTEAFF.

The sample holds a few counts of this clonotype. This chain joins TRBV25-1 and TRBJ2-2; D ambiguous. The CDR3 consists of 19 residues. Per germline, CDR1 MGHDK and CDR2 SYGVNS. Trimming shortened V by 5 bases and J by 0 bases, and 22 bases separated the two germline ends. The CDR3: CASSTLSYFADANTGELFF. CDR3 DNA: TGTGCCAGCAGTACCCTGTCTTACTTTGCGGACGCGAACACCGGGGAGCTGTTTTTT.

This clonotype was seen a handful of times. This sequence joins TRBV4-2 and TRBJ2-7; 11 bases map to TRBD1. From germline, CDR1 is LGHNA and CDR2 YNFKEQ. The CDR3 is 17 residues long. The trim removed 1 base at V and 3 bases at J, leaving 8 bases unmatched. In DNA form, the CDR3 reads TGTGCCAGCAGCCAAGGGGGACAGGGGGACATCTTCTACGAGCAGTACTTC. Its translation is CASSQGGQGDIFYEQYF.

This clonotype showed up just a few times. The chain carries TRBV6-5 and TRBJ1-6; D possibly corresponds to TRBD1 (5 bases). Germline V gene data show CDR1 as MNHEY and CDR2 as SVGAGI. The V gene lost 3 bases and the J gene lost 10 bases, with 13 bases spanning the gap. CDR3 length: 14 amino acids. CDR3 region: CASSYRQGESPLHF. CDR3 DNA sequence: TGTGCCAGCAGTTATAGGCAGGGAGAATCACCCCTCCACTTT.

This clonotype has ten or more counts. CDR3 in DNA: TGTGCCAGCAGCTTAAAGGGCCACTATAATTCACCCCTCCACTTT. This sequence encodes CASSLKGHYNSPLHF. The gene calls are TRBV7-6 and TRBJ1-6; D unclear. The length of the CDR3 is 15 residues. Deletions cut 2 bases from V and 3 bases from J, with 8 bases between. Germline V gene sequence: CDR1 SGHVS, CDR2 FNYEAQ.

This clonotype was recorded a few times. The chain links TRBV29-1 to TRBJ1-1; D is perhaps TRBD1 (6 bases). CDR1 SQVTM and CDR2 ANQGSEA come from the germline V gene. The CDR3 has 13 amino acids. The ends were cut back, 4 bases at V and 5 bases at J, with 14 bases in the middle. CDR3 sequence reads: CSVVNRERTEAFF. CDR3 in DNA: TGCAGCGTTGTGAACAGGGAAAGGACTGAAGCTTTCTTT. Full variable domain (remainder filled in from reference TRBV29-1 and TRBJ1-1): SAVISQKPSRDICQRGTSLTIQCQVDSQVTMMFWYRQQPGQSLTLIATANQGSEATYESGFVIDKFPISRPNLTFSTLTVSNMSPEDSSIYLCSVVNRERTEAFFGQGTRLTVV.

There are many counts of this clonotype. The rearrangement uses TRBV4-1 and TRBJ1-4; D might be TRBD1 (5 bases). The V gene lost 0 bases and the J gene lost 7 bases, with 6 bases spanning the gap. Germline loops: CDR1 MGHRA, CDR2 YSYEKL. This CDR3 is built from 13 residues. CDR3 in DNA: TGCGCCAGCAGCCAAGAGCAGGGTGAAAAACTGTTTTTT. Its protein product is CASSQEQGEKLFF.

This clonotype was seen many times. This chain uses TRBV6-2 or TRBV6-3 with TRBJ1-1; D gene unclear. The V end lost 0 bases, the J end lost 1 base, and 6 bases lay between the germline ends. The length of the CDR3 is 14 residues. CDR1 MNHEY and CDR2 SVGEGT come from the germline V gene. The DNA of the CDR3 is TGTGCCAGCAGTTACTCCCAGAGGAACACTGAAGCTTTCTTT. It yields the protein CASSYSQRNTEAFF.

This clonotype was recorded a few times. In nucleotides, the CDR3 is TGTGCCAGCAGTGGTGGGAAAGGGAAAGGTCCTGAAGCTTTCTTT. Translation gives CASSGGKGKGPEAFF. The rearrangement uses TRBV12-3 or TRBV12-4 and TRBJ1-1; D remains ambiguous. The CDR3 covers 15 residues. Trimming left V 5 bases short and J 6 bases short, with 19 bases between.

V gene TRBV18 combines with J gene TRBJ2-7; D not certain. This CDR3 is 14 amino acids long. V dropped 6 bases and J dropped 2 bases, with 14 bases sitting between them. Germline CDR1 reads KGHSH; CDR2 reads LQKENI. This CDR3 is CASSRERQAYEQYF. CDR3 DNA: TGTGCCAGCTCCCGAGAGAGGCAGGCCTACGAGCAGTACTTC. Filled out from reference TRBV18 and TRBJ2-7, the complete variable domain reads NAGVMQNPRHLVRRRGQEARLRCSPMKGHSHVYWYRQLPEEGLKFMVYLQKENIIDESGMPKERFSAEFPKEGPSILRIQQVVRGDSAAYFCASSRERQAYEQYFGPGTRLTVT.

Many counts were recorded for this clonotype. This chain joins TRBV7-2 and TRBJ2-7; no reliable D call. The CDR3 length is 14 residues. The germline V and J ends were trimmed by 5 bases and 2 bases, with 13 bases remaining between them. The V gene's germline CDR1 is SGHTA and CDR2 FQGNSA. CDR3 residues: CASSLWAAAYEQYF. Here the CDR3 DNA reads TGTGCCAGCAGCCTGTGGGCCGCAGCCTACGAGCAGTACTTC.

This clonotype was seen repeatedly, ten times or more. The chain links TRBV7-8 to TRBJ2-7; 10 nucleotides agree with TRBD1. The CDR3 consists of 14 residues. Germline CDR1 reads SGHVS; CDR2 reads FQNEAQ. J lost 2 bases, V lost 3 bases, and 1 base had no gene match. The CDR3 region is CASSLGQGTYEQYF. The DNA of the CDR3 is TGTGCCAGCAGCTTGGGACAGGGGACCTACGAGCAGTACTTC.

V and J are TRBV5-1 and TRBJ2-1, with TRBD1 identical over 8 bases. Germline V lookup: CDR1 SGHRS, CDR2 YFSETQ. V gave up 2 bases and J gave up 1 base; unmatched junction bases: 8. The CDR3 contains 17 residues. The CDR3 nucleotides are TGCGCCAGCAGCTTTACTCGACAGGGGTGGTCCTACAATGAGCAGTTCTTC. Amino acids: CASSFTRQGWSYNEQFF.

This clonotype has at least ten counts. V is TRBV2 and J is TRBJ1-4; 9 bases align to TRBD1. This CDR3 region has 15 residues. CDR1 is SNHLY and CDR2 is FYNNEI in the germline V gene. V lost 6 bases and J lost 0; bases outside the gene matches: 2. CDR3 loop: CASRDRGATNEKLFF. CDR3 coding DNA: TGTGCCAGCAGGGACAGGGGAGCAACTAATGAAAAACTGTTTTTT.

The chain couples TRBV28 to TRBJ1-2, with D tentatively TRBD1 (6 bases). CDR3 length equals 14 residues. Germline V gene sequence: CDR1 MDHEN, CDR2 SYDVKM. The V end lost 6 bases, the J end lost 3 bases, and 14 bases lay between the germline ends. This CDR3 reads CASSRGARDYGYTF. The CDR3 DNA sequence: TGTGCCAGCAGCCGGGGGGCGAGGGACTATGGCTACACCTTC.

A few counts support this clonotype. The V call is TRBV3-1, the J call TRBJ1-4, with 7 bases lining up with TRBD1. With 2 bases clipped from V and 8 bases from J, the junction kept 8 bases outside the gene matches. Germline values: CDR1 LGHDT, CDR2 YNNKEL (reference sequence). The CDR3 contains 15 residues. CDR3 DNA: TGTGCCAGCAGCCAAATGACAGGGATAGACGAAAAACTGTTTTTT. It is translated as CASSQMTGIDEKLFF.

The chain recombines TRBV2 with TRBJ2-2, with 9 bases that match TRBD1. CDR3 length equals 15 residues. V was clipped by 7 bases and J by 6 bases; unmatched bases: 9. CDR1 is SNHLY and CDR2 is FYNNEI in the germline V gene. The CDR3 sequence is CASNPRGQGAGELFF. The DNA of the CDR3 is TGTGCCAGCAACCCCCGGGGACAGGGAGCCGGGGAGCTGTTTTTT.

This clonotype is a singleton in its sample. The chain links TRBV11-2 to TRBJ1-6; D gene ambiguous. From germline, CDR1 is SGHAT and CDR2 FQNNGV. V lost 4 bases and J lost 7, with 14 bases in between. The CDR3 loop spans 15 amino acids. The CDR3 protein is CASSSSGRNNSPLHF. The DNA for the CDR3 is TGTGCCAGCAGCTCCTCTGGACGGAACAATTCACCCCTCCACTTT.

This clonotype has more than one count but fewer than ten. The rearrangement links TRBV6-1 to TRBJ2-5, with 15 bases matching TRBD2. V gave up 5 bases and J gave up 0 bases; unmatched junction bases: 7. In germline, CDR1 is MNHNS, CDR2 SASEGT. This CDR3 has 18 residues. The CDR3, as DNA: TGTGCCAGCAGTAGGACTAGCGGGGGGGCAGGGAACCAAGAGACCCAGTACTTC. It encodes CASSRTSGGAGNQETQYF.

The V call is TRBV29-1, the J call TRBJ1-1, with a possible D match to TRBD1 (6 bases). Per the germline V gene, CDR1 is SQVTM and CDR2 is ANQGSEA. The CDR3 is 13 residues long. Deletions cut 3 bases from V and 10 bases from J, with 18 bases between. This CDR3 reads CSVDEPGEAVAFF. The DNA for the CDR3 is TGCAGCGTTGACGAGCCAGGGGAGGCAGTAGCTTTCTTT.

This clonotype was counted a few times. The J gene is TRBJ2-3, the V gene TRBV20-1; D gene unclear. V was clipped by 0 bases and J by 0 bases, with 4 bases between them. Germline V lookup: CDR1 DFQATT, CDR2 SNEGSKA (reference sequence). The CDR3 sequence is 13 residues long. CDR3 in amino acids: CSARELSTDTQYF. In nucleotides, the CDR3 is TGCAGTGCTAGAGAATTGAGCACAGATACGCAGTATTTT.

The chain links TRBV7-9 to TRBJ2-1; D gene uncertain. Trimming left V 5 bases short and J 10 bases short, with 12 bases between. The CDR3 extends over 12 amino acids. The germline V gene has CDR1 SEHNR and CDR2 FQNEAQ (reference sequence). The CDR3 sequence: CASSHSNAEQFF. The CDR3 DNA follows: TGTGCCAGCAGCCACTCCAATGCGGAGCAGTTCTTC. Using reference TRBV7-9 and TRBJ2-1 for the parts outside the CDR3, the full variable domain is DTGVSQNPRHKITKRGQNVTFRCDPISEHNRLYWYRQTLGQGPEFLTYFQNEAQLEKSRLLSDRFSAERPKGSFSTLEIQRTEQGDSAMYLCASSHSNAEQFFGPGTRLTVL.